The clone carrying this T cell receptor beta chain turned up a few times. The sample comes from a study of T-cell memory formation after mild COVID-19. This CDR3 is built from 14 residues. The V gene's germline CDR1 is SQVTM and CDR2 ANQGSEA. V lost 5 bases and J lost 4; bases outside the gene matches: 7. UMIs and sample barcodes were carried by the TCR alpha and TCR beta cDNA libraries that 5'RACE produced using constant-segment primers. Via MiXCR, TCRdb re-called the 5' RACE reads, giving one row per CDR3 protein. The sample includes approximately 48,000 distinct CDR3 sequences, over 6.5% seen only once; the top ten take roughly 1.5%.

The chain carries TRBV29-1 and TRBJ2-5; 10 bases fit TRBD1. The sample consisted of PBMCs or a T cell subset sorted from them (not recorded which). This receptor was identified in a man aged 18 to 30 who had mild COVID-19 (a few samples of this study predate the infection). Cell type and time point are not known. The CDR3, as DNA: TGCAGCGTTACCGGGACAGGGGCTGTAGAGACCCAGTACTTC. Residues: CSVTGTGAVETQYF.